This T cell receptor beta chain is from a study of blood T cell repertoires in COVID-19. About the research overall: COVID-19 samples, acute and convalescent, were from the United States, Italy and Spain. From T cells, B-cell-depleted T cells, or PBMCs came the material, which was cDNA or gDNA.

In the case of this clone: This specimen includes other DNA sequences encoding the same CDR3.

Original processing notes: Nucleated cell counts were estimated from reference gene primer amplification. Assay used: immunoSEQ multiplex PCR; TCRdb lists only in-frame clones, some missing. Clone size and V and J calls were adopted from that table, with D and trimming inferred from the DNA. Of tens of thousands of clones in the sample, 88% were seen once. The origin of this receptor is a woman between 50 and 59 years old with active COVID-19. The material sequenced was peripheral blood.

Here the CDR3 DNA reads TGTGCCAGCAGCTTAGCCCTAGCGGGGACCTACAATGAGCAGTTCTTC. Its protein is CASSLALAGTYNEQFF. This sequence joins TRBV7-9 and TRBJ2-1; 9 nucleotides align to TRBD2. The junction had 2 bases not matched to a gene; V was cut back by 0 bases and J by 2 bases. Germline CDR1 is SEHNR and CDR2 is FQNEAQ (reference sequence). The CDR3 totals 16 residues.